What follows is one TCR beta chain and its context. The antigen is not known. An end of the junction differs from the germline gene, which may be a read error. CDR1 SGHAT and CDR2 FQNNGV come from the germline V gene. CDR3 length: 17 amino acids. No cell sorting was done before RNA was extracted from the tissue. Three rounds of nested PCR, following a modified ARM-PCR protocol, produced the TCRbeta library. Each CDR3 protein is one row after TCRdb ran MiXCR on the multiplex PCR reads. The data contain approximately 71,000 distinct CDR3 sequences, roughly three fifths of them singletons. This sample was taken from a study of tumor and adjacent non-tumor tissue in lung cancer. Across the study: There were 12 adenocarcinoma, 2 squamous cell carcinoma and 1 small cell lung cancer cases. On average, productive TCRbeta reads reached 4 million to 4.5 million per sample.

Findings and limits, study-wide: Compared with tumor, normal lung showed significantly lower TCR diversity. In normal lung, the top 100 clones were significantly more dominant than in tumor.

Material for sequencing was lung tumor tissue. The chain employs TRBV11-2 and TRBJ1-4, with 11 bases aligning to TRBD1. This sequence was found in a man between 50 and 59 years old with non-small cell lung cancer. The CDR3 here is CAGSLGQGALTNERLFF. The CDR3 DNA follows: TGTGCCGGCAGCCTTGGACAGGGGGCTTTAACTAATGAAAGACTGTTTTTT.